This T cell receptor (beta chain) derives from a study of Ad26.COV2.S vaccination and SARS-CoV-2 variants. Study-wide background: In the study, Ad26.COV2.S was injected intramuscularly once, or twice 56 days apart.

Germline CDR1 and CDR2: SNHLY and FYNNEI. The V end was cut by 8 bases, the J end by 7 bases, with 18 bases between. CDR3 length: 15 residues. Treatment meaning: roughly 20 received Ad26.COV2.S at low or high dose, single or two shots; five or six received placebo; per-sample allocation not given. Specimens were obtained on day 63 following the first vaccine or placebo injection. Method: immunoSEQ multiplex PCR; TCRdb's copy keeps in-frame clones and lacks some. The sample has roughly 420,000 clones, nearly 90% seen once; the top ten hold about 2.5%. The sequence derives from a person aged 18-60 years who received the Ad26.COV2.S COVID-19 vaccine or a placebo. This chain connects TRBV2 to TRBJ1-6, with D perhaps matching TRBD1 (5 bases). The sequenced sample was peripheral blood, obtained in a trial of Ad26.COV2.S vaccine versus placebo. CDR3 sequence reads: CASYETVLWNSPLHF. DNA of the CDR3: TGTGCCAGCTATGAGACAGTTCTCTGGAATTCACCCCTCCACTTT.